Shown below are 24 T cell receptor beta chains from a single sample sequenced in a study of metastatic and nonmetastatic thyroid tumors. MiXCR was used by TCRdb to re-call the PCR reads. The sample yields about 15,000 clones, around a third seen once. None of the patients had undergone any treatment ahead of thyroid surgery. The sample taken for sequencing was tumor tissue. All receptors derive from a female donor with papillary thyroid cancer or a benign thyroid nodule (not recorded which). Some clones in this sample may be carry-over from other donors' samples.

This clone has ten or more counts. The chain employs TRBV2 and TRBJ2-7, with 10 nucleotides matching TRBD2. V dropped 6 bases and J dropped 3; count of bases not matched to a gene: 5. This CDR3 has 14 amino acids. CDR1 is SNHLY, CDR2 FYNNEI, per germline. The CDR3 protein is CASRRTSGFYEQYF. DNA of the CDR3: TGTGCCAGCAGGCGGACTAGCGGATTCTACGAGCAGTACTTC.

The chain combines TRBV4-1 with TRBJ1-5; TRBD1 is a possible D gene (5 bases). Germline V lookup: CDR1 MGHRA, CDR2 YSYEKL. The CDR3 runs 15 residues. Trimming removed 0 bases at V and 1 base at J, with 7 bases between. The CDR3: CASSQEGPSNQPQHF. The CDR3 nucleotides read TGCGCCAGCAGCCAAGAGGGACCGAGCAATCAGCCCCAGCATTTT.

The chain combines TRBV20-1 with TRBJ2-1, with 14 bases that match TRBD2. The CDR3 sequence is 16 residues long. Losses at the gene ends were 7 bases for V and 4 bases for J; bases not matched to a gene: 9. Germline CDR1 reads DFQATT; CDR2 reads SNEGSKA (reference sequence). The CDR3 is CSGTGTSGGRYNEQFF. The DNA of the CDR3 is TGCAGTGGAACCGGGACTAGCGGGGGCCGTTACAATGAGCAGTTCTTC.

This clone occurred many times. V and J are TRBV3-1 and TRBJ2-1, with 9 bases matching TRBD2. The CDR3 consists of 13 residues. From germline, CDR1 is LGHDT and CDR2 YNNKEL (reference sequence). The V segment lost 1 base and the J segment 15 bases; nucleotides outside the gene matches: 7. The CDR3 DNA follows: TGTGCCAGCAGCCAAGCGCTAGCGGGAATTTCGTTCTTC. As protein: CASSQALAGISFF.

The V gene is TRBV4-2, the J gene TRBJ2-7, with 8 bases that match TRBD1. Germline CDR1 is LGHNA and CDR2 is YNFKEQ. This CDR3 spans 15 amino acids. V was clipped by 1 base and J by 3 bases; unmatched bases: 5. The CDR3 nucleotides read TGTGCCAGCAGCCAAGCCCACGGGACAGGCTACGAGCAGTACTTC. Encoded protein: CASSQAHGTGYEQYF.

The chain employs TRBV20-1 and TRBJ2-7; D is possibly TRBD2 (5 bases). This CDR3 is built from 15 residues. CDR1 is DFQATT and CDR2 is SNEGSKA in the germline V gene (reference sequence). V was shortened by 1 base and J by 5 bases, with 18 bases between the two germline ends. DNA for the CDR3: TGCAGTGCTAGAGCGCCGGGATCCCGGGTGAACGAGCAGTACTTC. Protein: CSARAPGSRVNEQYF.

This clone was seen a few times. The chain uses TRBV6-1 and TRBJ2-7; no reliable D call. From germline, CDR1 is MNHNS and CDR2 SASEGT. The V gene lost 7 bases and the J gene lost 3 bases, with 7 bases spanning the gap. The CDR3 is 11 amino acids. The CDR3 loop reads CASIHNYEQYF. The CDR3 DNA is TGTGCCAGCATTCATAACTACGAGCAGTACTTC.

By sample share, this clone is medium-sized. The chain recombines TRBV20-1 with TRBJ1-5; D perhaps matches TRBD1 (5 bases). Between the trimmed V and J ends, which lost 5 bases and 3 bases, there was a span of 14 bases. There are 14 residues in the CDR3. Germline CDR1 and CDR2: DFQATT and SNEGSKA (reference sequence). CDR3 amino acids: CSAAGTDYNQPQHF. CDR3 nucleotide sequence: TGCAGTGCTGCCGGGACGGACTACAATCAGCCCCAGCATTTT.

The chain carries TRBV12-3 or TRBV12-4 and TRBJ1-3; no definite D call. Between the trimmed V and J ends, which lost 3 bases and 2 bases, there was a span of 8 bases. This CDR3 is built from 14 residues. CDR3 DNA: TGTGCCAGCAGTTTGGGCACCCCTGGAAACACCATATATTTT. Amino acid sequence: CASSLGTPGNTIYF.

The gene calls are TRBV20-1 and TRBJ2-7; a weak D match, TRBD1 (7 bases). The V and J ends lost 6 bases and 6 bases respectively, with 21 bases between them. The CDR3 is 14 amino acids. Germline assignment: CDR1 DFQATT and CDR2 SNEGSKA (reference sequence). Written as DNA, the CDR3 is TGCAGTGCGTCGACAGGGAGGCAGGAGTCCGAGCAGTACTTC. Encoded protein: CSASTGRQESEQYF.

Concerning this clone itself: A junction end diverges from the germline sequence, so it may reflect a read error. The DNA for the CDR3 is TGTGCCAGCAGCTTAGACAGAAACACTGAAGCTTGCTTT. Translated, it gives CASSLDRNTEACF. This chain uses TRBV9 with TRBJ1-1, with D possibly being TRBD1 (5 bases). Germline V lookup: CDR1 SGDLS, CDR2 YYNGEE. The length of the CDR3 is 13 residues.

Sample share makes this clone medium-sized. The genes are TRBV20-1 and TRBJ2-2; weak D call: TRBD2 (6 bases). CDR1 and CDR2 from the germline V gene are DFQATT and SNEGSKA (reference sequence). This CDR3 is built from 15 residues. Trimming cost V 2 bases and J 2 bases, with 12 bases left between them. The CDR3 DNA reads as TGCAGTGCTAGAAAAAGCGGACTAAACACCGGGGAGCTGTTTTTT. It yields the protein CSARKSGLNTGELFF.

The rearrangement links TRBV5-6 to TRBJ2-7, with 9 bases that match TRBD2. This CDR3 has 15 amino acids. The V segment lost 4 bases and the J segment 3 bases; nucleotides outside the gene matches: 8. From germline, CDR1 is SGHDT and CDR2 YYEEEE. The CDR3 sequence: CASSGPAGGFYEQYF. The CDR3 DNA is TGTGCCAGCAGCGGGCCAGCGGGAGGATTCTACGAGCAGTACTTC.

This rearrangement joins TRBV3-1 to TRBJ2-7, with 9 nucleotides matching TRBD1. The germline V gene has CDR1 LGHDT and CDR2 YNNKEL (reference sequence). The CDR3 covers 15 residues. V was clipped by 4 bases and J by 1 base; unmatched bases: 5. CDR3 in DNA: TGTGCCAGCAGCCCGGGGACAGGGAGATCCTACGAGCAGTACTTC. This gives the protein CASSPGTGRSYEQYF.

Here the CDR3 reads CASSDSAGARGYTF. CDR3 DNA: TGTGCCAGCAGTGACTCTGCTGGGGCCAGGGGCTACACCTTC. The rearrangement uses TRBV6-4 and TRBJ1-2, with a weak D call TRBD1 (5 bases). The V end lost 0 bases, the J end lost 8 bases, and 13 bases lay between the germline ends. The CDR3 has 14 amino acids. Germline V gene sequence: CDR1 MRHNA, CDR2 SNTAGT.

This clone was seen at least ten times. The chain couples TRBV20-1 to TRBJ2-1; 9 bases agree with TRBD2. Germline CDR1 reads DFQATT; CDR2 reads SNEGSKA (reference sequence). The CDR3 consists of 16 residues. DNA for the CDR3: TGCAGCGGCCGTCCCCTACCCGCGGGAGGGGAGAATGAGCAGTTCTTC. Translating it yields CSGRPLPAGGENEQFF.

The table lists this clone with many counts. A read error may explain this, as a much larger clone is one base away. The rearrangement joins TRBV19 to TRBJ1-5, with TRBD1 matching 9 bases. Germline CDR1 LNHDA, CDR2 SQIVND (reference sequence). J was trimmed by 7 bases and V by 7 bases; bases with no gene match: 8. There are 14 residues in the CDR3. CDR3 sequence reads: CASTCRQGVQPQHF. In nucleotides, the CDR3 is TGTGCCAGTACCTGTAGACAGGGGGTACAGCCCCAGCATTTT.

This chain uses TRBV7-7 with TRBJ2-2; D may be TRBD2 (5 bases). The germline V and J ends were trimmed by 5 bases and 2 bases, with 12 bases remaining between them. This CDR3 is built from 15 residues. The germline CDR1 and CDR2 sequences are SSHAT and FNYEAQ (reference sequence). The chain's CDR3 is CASSRDLSNTGELFF. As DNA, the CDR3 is TGTGCCAGCAGCCGGGATCTATCCAACACCGGGGAGCTGTTTTTT.

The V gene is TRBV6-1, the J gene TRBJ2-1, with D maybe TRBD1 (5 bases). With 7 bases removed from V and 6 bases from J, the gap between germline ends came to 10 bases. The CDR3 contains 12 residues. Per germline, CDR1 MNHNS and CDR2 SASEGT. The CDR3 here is CASKYRFNEQFF. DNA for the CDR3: TGTGCCAGCAAGTACAGGTTCAATGAGCAGTTCTTC.

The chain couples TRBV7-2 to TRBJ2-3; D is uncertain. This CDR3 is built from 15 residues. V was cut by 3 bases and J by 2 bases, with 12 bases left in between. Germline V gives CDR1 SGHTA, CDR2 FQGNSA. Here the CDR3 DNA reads TGTGCCAGCAGCTTGCGGACGGAGTTCACAGATACGCAGTATTTT. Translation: CASSLRTEFTDTQYF.

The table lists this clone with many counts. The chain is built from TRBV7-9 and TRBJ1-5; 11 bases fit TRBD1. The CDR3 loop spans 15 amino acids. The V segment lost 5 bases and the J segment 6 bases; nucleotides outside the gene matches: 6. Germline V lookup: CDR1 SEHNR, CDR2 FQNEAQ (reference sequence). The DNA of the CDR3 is TGTGCCAGCAGCCGTTCGGGACAGGGGGGTCAGCCCCAGCATTTT. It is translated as CASSRSGQGGQPQHF.

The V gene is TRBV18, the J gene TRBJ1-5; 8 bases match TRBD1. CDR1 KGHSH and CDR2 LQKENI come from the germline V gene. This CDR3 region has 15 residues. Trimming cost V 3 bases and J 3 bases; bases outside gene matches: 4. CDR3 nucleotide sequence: TGTGCCAGCTCACCGACGGGACAGGACAATCAGCCCCAGCATTTT. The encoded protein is CASSPTGQDNQPQHF.

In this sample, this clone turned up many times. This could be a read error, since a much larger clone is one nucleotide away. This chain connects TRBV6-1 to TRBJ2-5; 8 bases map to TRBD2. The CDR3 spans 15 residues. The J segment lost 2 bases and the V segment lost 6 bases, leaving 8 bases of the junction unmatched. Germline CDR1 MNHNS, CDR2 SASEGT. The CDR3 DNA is TGTGCCAGCAGACTGCCCGGGAGGGGGCAAGAGACCCAGTACTTC. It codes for CASRLPGRGQETQYF.

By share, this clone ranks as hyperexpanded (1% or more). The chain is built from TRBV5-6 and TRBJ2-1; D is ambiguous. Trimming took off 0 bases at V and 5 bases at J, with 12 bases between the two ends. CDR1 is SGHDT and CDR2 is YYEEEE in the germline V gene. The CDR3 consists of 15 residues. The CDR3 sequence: CASSLEISRDNEQFF. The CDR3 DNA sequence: TGTGCCAGCAGCTTGGAAATTTCACGAGACAATGAGCAGTTCTTC. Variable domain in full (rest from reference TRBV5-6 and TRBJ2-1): DAGVTQSPTHLIKTRGQQVTLRCSPKSGHDTVSWYQQALGQGPQFIFQYYEEEERQRGNFPDRFSGHQFPNYSSELNVNALLLGDSALYLCASSLEISRDNEQFFGPGTRLTVL.